Presented here are 14 T cell receptor beta chains from one specimen sequenced in a study of T cell changes during pregnancy in multiple sclerosis. Sequenced by immunoSEQ multiplex PCR; TCRdb stores in-frame clones only, minus some. The table has 55,000 to 75,000 clones, 91% seen once; the top ten hold about 1.2%. The sample in question was peripheral blood, obtained after pregnancy. These receptors all come from a female donor in good health, enrolled as a control in a pregnancy study.

In its sample, this clone was seen once. The chain employs TRBV27 and TRBJ2-7; 7 bases agree with TRBD1. In germline, CDR1 is MNHEY, CDR2 SMNVEV (reference sequence). V trimming: 3 bases; J trimming: 6 bases; junction bases outside the gene matches: 11. The CDR3 totals 15 residues. The CDR3: CASSLVDRVLFEQYF. The CDR3 bases are TGTGCCAGCAGTTTGGTCGACAGGGTCTTATTCGAGCAGTACTTC.

This clone was recorded once. V and J are TRBV7-7 and TRBJ1-3; TRBD1 might be the D (6 bases). Germline loops: CDR1 SSHAT, CDR2 FNYEAQ (reference sequence). V lost 5 bases and J lost 4, with 12 bases in between. This CDR3 has 14 residues. The CDR3 loop reads CASSPRQDGNTIYF. The CDR3 DNA reads TGTGCCAGCAGCCCAAGACAGGACGGAAACACCATATATTTT.

CDR3 coding DNA: TGTGCCAGCTCTCCCGGACAGGGGATCTCCTATAATTCACCCCTCCACTTT. This encodes CASSPGQGISYNSPLHF. The gene calls are TRBV18 and TRBJ1-6; 9 nucleotides agree with TRBD1. CDR1 is KGHSH, CDR2 LQKENI, per germline. The CDR3 is 17 amino acids. The V and J ends lost 6 bases and 0 bases, in that order; junction bases with no gene match: 6. The full variable domain, rest sourced from reference TRBV18 and TRBJ1-6, is NAGVMQNPRHLVRRRGQEARLRCSPMKGHSHVYWYRQLPEEGLKFMVYLQKENIIDESGMPKERFSAEFPKEGPSILRIQQVVRGDSAAYFCASSPGQGISYNSPLHFGNGTRLTVT.

This sequence joins TRBV7-2 and TRBJ1-5; D call uncertain. In germline, CDR1 is SGHTA, CDR2 FQGNSA. Deletions cut 2 bases from V and 0 bases from J, with 8 bases between. This CDR3 is 15 amino acids long. Here the CDR3 DNA reads TGTGCCAGCAGCTTATATCCGGGTAGCAATCAGCCCCAGCATTTT. This gives the protein CASSLYPGSNQPQHF.

This chain uses TRBV27 with TRBJ1-5; no firm D call. The CDR3 is made up of 17 amino acids. The germline gives CDR1 MNHEY, CDR2 SMNVEV (reference sequence). V was trimmed by 2 bases and J by 0 bases, leaving 14 bases between them. The CDR3 nucleotides read TGTGCCAGCAGTTTAAAGTCCGGTTTTTATAGCAATCAGCCCCAGCATTTT. This translates into CASSLKSGFYSNQPQHF.

The chain joins TRBV7-2 to TRBJ1-5; D is unresolved. V was cut by 3 bases and J by 4 bases, with 16 bases left in between. The CDR3 has 16 residues. CDR1 SGHTA and CDR2 FQGNSA come from the germline V gene. Here the CDR3 DNA reads TGTGCCAGCAGCTTGCCAGGAGGCATCGAGAATCAGCCCCAGCATTTT. This encodes CASSLPGGIENQPQHF.

This chain connects TRBV5-6 to TRBJ1-2, with D perhaps matching TRBD1 (6 bases). The CDR3 runs to 17 residues. The ends were cut back, 1 base at V and 4 bases at J, with 20 bases in the middle. Germline V lookup: CDR1 SGHDT, CDR2 YYEEEE. The CDR3 spells CASSLSQGLHIIYGYTF. The DNA of the CDR3 is TGTGCCAGCAGCTTGAGCCAGGGGCTACATATAATCTATGGCTACACCTTC.

This rearrangement joins TRBV2 to TRBJ2-2; 9 nucleotides align to TRBD1. The CDR3 has 13 residues. Germline loops: CDR1 SNHLY, CDR2 FYNNEI. The V gene end was trimmed by 8 bases and the J gene end by 4 bases; junction bases not matched to a gene: 2. The CDR3 loop is CASLDRGTGELFF. The CDR3, as DNA: TGTGCCAGCTTGGACAGGGGCACCGGGGAGCTGTTTTTT.

The chain combines TRBV4-3 with TRBJ2-3; 9 bases match TRBD2. V shed 0 bases, J shed 2 bases, and the junction held 6 bases outside the gene matches. Germline loops: CDR1 LGHNA, CDR2 YSLEER. This CDR3 is built from 17 residues. DNA for the CDR3: TGCGCCAGCAGCCAAGATCGGGCGGGGGGGCCCACAGATACGCAGTATTTT. As protein: CASSQDRAGGPTDTQYF.

This clone was found once. V usage is TRBV23-1 and J usage is TRBJ2-7, with 8 positions matching TRBD1. TRBV23-1 is an ORF, and what it does is uncertain. J gave up 2 bases and V 2 bases, and 11 bases lay outside the gene matches. This CDR3 is 17 amino acids long. In DNA form, the CDR3 reads TGCGCCAGCAGTCAACCCCCCGGACAGGGACACCCCTACGAGCAGTACTTC. It yields the protein CASSQPPGQGHPYEQYF.

The chain uses TRBV4-3 and TRBJ2-5; no clear D gene. Germline CDR1 and CDR2: LGHNA and YSLEER. V was trimmed by 1 base and J by 5 bases, leaving 11 bases between them. The CDR3 has 14 residues. The CDR3 nucleotides are TGCGCCAGCAGCCAAGGCCCAGTGCGGGAGACCCAGTACTTC. Translating gives CASSQGPVRETQYF.

About this clone: Within the sample, other DNA sequences also encode this same CDR3. The genes are TRBV7-2 and TRBJ2-3, with D tentatively TRBD1 (5 bases). The V gene's germline CDR1 is SGHTA and CDR2 FQGNSA. This CDR3 contains 15 residues. Trimming took off 0 bases at V and 0 bases at J, with 7 bases between the two ends. The CDR3: CASSLAGLSTDTQYF. CDR3 in DNA: TGTGCCAGCAGCTTAGCGGGGCTTAGCACAGATACGCAGTATTTT.

The gene calls are TRBV9 and TRBJ2-3; tentatively, D is TRBD2 (6 bases). V dropped 2 bases and J dropped 6 bases, with 13 bases sitting between them. The CDR3 spans 14 residues. CDR1 is SGDLS and CDR2 is YYNGEE in the germline V gene. In nucleotides, the CDR3 is TGTGCCAGCAGCGTGGGACTCCTTGACGATACGCAGTATTTT. Residues: CASSVGLLDDTQYF.

The chain has TRBV5-4 and TRBJ2-7; 8 bases line up with TRBD1. The germline CDR1 and CDR2 sequences are SGHNT and YYREEE (reference sequence). V lost 4 bases to trimming and J lost 7 bases; unmatched junction nucleotides: 13. The CDR3 consists of 15 residues. The CDR3 sequence: CASSPRDRSLGEQYF. The CDR3 DNA reads as TGTGCCAGCAGCCCGCGGGACAGGTCCCTAGGGGAGCAGTACTTC.